This T cell receptor (beta chain) appears in the sequencing data of a study of OX40 agonist ivuxolimab in advanced cancers. Looking at the study overall: Ivuxolimab doses were 0.01, 0.1, 0.3, 1.5, 3 or 10 mg/kg every 2 weeks.

As concerns this clone: Antigen unknown.

Some clones are missing from TCRdb's copy, which holds only in-frame ones; the method was immunoSEQ multiplex PCR. This sample has roughly 56,000 clones, with more than 70% found just once. The CDR3 extends over 14 amino acids. Unmatched junction bases numbered 7, after V lost 7 bases and J lost 4 bases. Germline V lookup: CDR1 MNHNY, CDR2 SVGAGI (reference sequence). Study findings and constraints: Those patients achieving a partial response at 0.1-3.0 mg/kg showed among the lowest clonal expansion. Antigen specificity of clonally expanded peripheral T cells was not established.

This TCR was sampled from an adult with an advanced solid tumor such as melanoma, head and neck, liver or kidney cancer. The J gene is TRBJ1-5, the V gene TRBV6-6, with 7 bases that match TRBD1. The input for sequencing was CD4+ or CD8+ T cells sorted from blood, taken in a trial of the OX40 agonist ivuxolimab. The CDR3 protein is CASTHDRVNQPQHF. CDR3 DNA sequence: TGTGCCAGCACCCATGACAGGGTTAATCAGCCCCAGCATTTT.